The TCR beta chain under discussion was sequenced for a study of Ad26.COV2.S vaccination and SARS-CoV-2 variants (dated by TCRdb to the early 2020s). Context from the whole study: TCRbeta repertoire sequencing was used to assess the specificity and breadth of SARS-CoV-2-reactive T cell receptors after Ad26.COV2.S vaccination. The TCR-sequenced set comprised approximately 32 samples: some 20 Ad26.COV2.S vaccine recipients, 5 placebo recipients and 8 SARS-CoV-2 convalescent individuals.

The immunoSEQ Assay was used to sequence TCRbeta CDR3 regions. After extraction, genomic DNA underwent amplification by bias-controlled multiplex PCR, followed by high-throughput sequencing. Per the authors' processing: To quantify the absolute abundance of every unique TCRbeta CDR3 region, sequences were collapsed and filtered. T cell fraction was estimated by normalizing TCRbeta template counts to usable DNA, with usable DNA measured through amplification of reference genes found in all nucleated cells. Repertoire TCRs were annotated as SARS-CoV-2-specific when V gene, CDR3 amino acid sequence and J gene were exactly matched to a known reactive TCR set. The reference SARS-CoV-2 TCR set came from MIRA and was filtered for enrichment in COVID-19-positive ImmuneCODE repertoires, removing public or cross-reactive TCRs. Using the MIRA antigens, annotated TCRs were further analysed by specific ORF or by position within an ORF. Breadth was defined as annotated unique rearrangements over total unique productive rearrangements; depth was the summed frequency of those rearrangements. Group comparisons of TCR breadth used two-sided Wilcoxon rank-sum tests. TCRdb obtained this table from immuneACCESS and retained in-frame rearrangements with V and J assigned. These tables miss some clones; where compared with another copy, unresolved V genes account for less than half of the shortfall, and the remainder is unexplained. V and J calls and clone size are copied from that table; D and trimming were computed from the DNA. This sample has approximately 400,000 clones in its table, and under 95% of those were observed once. 3% to 5% of the sample is taken by the ten largest.

What the research found in general, with its limitations: After vaccination, substantial breadth of spike-specific CD8+ and CD4+ T cell responses was reported. Comparable non-spike TCR breadth was observed between vaccine and placebo recipients, consistent with only spike being contained in the vaccine. The authors noted that the TCR breadth and depth analyses may have underestimated total T cell responses. Spike-specific TCR breadth was higher in Ad26.COV2.S recipients than in placebo recipients (P = 0.0014).

CDR1 and CDR2 are read off the germline V gene as MNHEY and SVGAGI. V is trimmed back by 2 bases and J by 8 bases, and the junction contains 4 bases that no gene match accounts for. From cysteine to phenylalanine, the CDR3 is 14 amino acids long. Solely the CDR3 DNA is kept, with 42 bases framed from the first base. This clone has just one count. It lacks a known antigen. Base qualities are missing; no much larger clone stands one base away. The label giving this sample's time point can be read as: individuals recovered from natural SARS-CoV-2 infection. The material was peripheral blood, obtained after recovery from COVID-19. This receptor chain uses TRBV6-5 and TRBJ2-1, and TRBD1 matches 9 of the central bases. The origin of this receptor is a human donor who had recovered from COVID-19. The CDR3 reads CASSYGTGIYEQFF. Here is the DNA: TGTGCCAGCAGTTACGGGACAGGGATCTATGAGCAGTTCTTC.